These 32 T cell receptor beta chains originate from one sample sequenced in a study of cytomegalovirus exposure and HLA in healthy donors. PCR used 60 Vbeta primers and 13 Jbeta primers. Some clones are missing from TCRdb's copy, which holds only in-frame ones; the method was immunoSEQ multiplex PCR. The data contain 160,000 or so clones, roughly 84% of them seen just once; the ten biggest clones take up 1%. Sequenced: PBMCs. These receptors were collected from a man aged 25 to 45 in good health and CMV-seronegative.

The V call is TRBV15, the J call TRBJ2-1; D is possibly TRBD2 (7 bases). The CDR3 loop spans 14 amino acids. Trimming took 3 bases from V and 6 from J, leaving 12 bases between them. Germline assignment: CDR1 LNHNV and CDR2 YYDKDF (reference sequence). CDR3 protein: CATSRRGGGNEQFF. The DNA of the CDR3 is TGTGCCACCAGCAGGAGGGGAGGGGGCAATGAGCAGTTCTTC.

This sequence joins TRBV7-9 and TRBJ2-1; D may be TRBD1 (5 bases). Trimming removed 3 bases at V and 13 bases at J, with 19 bases between. Germline loops: CDR1 SEHNR, CDR2 FQNEAQ (reference sequence). The CDR3 extends over 14 amino acids. The CDR3 is CASSFSVAPGQQFF. The CDR3 DNA reads as TGTGCCAGCAGCTTTTCCGTAGCCCCTGGACAACAGTTCTTC.

To note about this clone: Sequence at one end of the junction differs from germline and may be a read error. J is TRBJ2-7 and V is TRBV7-9; 7 positions match TRBD1. Germline V lookup: CDR1 SEHNR, CDR2 FQNEAQ (reference sequence). The CDR3 loop spans 14 amino acids. The CDR3 protein is CSSSLGGQFYEQYF. The CDR3 bases are TGTTCCAGCAGCTTAGGGGGACAGTTCTACGAGCAGTACTTC.

This clone has only one observation. This chain uses TRBV6-5 with TRBJ2-7; TRBD1 agrees at 10 bases. The junction had 6 bases not matched to a gene; V was cut back by 6 bases and J by 4 bases. Germline CDR1 reads MNHEY; CDR2 reads SVGAGI. CDR3 length: 14 residues. The chain's CDR3 is CASRNQGQGYEQYF. The CDR3 DNA follows: TGTGCCAGCAGGAATCAGGGACAGGGGTACGAGCAGTACTTC.

V and J are TRBV6-1 and TRBJ1-5; 9 bases agree with TRBD1. The CDR3 runs to 15 residues. Germline lookup yields CDR1 MNHNS and CDR2 SASEGT. The V and J ends lost 5 bases and 3 bases, in that order; junction bases with no gene match: 5. The CDR3 bases are TGTGCCAGCAGTCTACAGGGGGCCTACAATCAGCCCCAGCATTTT. Amino acid sequence: CASSLQGAYNQPQHF.

Concerning this clone: At one end the junction does not follow the germline gene, possibly because of a read error. The V gene is TRBV7-2, the J gene TRBJ1-2; TRBD1 might be the D (6 bases). The germline V gene encodes CDR1 SGHTA and CDR2 FQGNSA. The CDR3 has 13 residues. The CDR3 is CASSLDRSGGYTF. DNA for the CDR3: TGTGCCAGCAGCTTAGACAGGTCGGGGGGCTATACCTTC.

The chain employs TRBV7-2 and TRBJ2-3; possible D gene TRBD2, 5 bases. The V end was cut by 5 bases, the J end by 6 bases, with 15 bases between. The CDR3 has 14 residues. Germline CDR1 reads SGHTA; CDR2 reads FQGNSA. CDR3 region: CASSLRTRRDTQYF. The CDR3 nucleotides are TGTGCCAGCAGCCTACGGACTCGGCGGGATACGCAGTATTTT.

V and J are TRBV6-5 and TRBJ2-7, with D tentatively TRBD1 (7 bases). Germline V gene sequence: CDR1 MNHEY, CDR2 SVGAGI. The CDR3 spans 13 residues. Trimming removed 4 bases at V and 6 bases at J, with 13 bases between. This CDR3 reads CASSWGQGGEQYF. The DNA of the CDR3 is TGTGCCAGCAGTTGGGGGCAGGGGGGCGAGCAGTACTTC.

V and J are TRBV5-4 and TRBJ2-2; TRBD1 matches at 7 bases. Germline values: CDR1 SGHNT, CDR2 YYREEE (reference sequence). The CDR3 extends over 16 amino acids. V trimming: 3 bases; J trimming: 1 base; junction bases outside the gene matches: 6. CDR3 region: CASSSETGRNTGELFF. CDR3 coding DNA: TGTGCCAGCAGCTCAGAGACAGGGAGGAACACCGGGGAGCTGTTTTTT.

The CDR3 region is CATSSLPGLADLKPYEQYF. The CDR3 DNA reads TGTGCCACCAGCAGTCTACCGGGACTAGCGGACTTGAAACCCTACGAGCAGTACTTC. The gene calls are TRBV15 and TRBJ2-7, with TRBD2 matching over 11 bases. With V trimmed by 3 bases and J by 2 bases, 15 bases remained unmatched. Germline lookup yields CDR1 LNHNV and CDR2 YYDKDF (reference sequence). The CDR3 length is 19 residues.

The chain is built from TRBV25-1 and TRBJ1-5; maybe TRBD1 (6 bases). In germline, CDR1 is MGHDK, CDR2 SYGVNS. V lost 6 bases and J 1 base, leaving 10 bases between the germline ends. The length of the CDR3 is 14 residues. CDR3 DNA: TGTGCCAGCAGCCGACAGGAAAGCAATCAGCCCCAGCATTTT. Residues: CASSRQESNQPQHF. Complete variable domain (other parts from reference TRBV25-1 and TRBJ1-5): EADIYQTPRYLVIGTGKKITLECSQTMGHDKMYWYQQDPGMELHLIHYSYGVNSTEKGDLSSESTVSRIRTEHFPLTLESARPSHTSQYLCASSRQESNQPQHFGDGTRLSIL.

The CDR3 DNA is TGTGCCAGCAGCCCGATCAGCGGGAGGGCCGGGGATGAGCAGTTCTTC. Translated: CASSPISGRAGDEQFF. J is TRBJ2-1 and V is TRBV7-2; 10 bases align to TRBD2. Trimming cost V 5 bases and J 8 bases; bases outside gene matches: 12. The CDR3 consists of 16 residues. Germline lookup yields CDR1 SGHTA and CDR2 FQGNSA.

J is TRBJ2-7 and V is TRBV4-2, with 7 bases fitting TRBD1. The trim removed 0 bases at V and 4 bases at J, leaving 6 bases unmatched. The CDR3 sequence is 15 residues long. The V gene's germline CDR1 is LGHNA and CDR2 YNFKEQ. As DNA, the CDR3 is TGTGCCAGCAGCCAAGAACAGGGGCCCTCGTACGAGCAGTACTTC. Amino acids: CASSQEQGPSYEQYF.

This chain uses TRBV25-1 with TRBJ2-1; TRBD2 matches at 9 bases. V lost 8 bases and J lost 7; bases outside the gene matches: 6. The CDR3 length is 13 residues. Per germline, CDR1 MGHDK and CDR2 SYGVNS. CDR3 sequence reads: CASERGAGNEQFF. The CDR3 DNA sequence: TGTGCCAGCGAGCGGGGGGCCGGGAATGAGCAGTTCTTC.

V gene TRBV4-2 combines with J gene TRBJ2-7; 7 bases fit TRBD1. The CDR3 is 15 residues long. Germline assignment: CDR1 LGHNA and CDR2 YNFKEQ. After removal of 4 bases from V and 3 bases from J, the junction contained 9 bases not matched to a gene. CDR3 sequence: CASSPQGNLDYEQYF. The CDR3 nucleotides are TGTGCCAGCAGCCCACAGGGGAACTTGGACTACGAGCAGTACTTC.

The count of this clone is one. This chain joins TRBV25-1 and TRBJ2-6; D gene unclear. Looked up from germline, CDR1 is MGHDK and CDR2 is SYGVNS. Trimming pared 11 bases from V and 0 bases from J, leaving 5 bases between. CDR3 length: 12 residues. The CDR3 loop is CAVSSGANVLTF. DNA for the CDR3: TGTGCCGTTAGCTCTGGGGCCAACGTCCTGACTTTC.

The chain recombines TRBV6-1 with TRBJ2-7; TRBD1 is a possible D gene (5 bases). The germline V gene encodes CDR1 MNHNS and CDR2 SASEGT. With 1 base removed from V and 5 bases from J, the gap between germline ends came to 21 bases. The CDR3 runs to 17 residues. This CDR3 is CASSEGTHLVSSDEQYF. CDR3 coding DNA: TGTGCCAGCAGTGAAGGGACACACTTAGTCTCCTCGGACGAGCAGTACTTC.

The chain combines TRBV27 with TRBJ1-2, with TRBD1 identical over 7 bases. There are 15 residues in the CDR3. The germline gives CDR1 MNHEY, CDR2 SMNVEV (reference sequence). Unmatched junction bases numbered 8, after V lost 0 bases and J lost 7 bases. The CDR3 protein is CASSLSTQGLGGYTF. For the CDR3, the DNA is TGTGCCAGCAGTTTATCGACACAGGGGCTAGGTGGCTACACCTTC.

The table lists this clone with a count of one. V is TRBV19 and J is TRBJ1-1; 7 positions agree with TRBD1. Germline V gene data show CDR1 as LNHDA and CDR2 as SQIVND (reference sequence). CDR3 length equals 13 residues. Germline trimming cut 1 base from V and 7 bases from J; bases unmatched to any gene: 3. CDR3: CASSIVGDSEAFF. DNA for the CDR3: TGTGCCAGTAGTATAGTGGGGGACAGTGAAGCTTTCTTT.

The chain employs TRBV6-1 and TRBJ2-7, with D tentatively TRBD2 (6 bases). Germline V CDR1 and CDR2: MNHNS, SASEGT. V lost 4 bases, J lost 1 base, and 11 bases lay in between. The CDR3 consists of 14 residues. This chain's CDR3 is CASSAVAASYEQYF. The CDR3 DNA follows: TGTGCCAGCAGTGCCGTAGCGGCATCCTACGAGCAGTACTTC.

The chain couples TRBV5-5 to TRBJ2-3; 9 bases align to TRBD2. Per germline, CDR1 SGHKS and CDR2 YYEKEE (reference sequence). The length of the CDR3 is 15 residues. Germline trimming cut 4 bases from V and 1 base from J; bases unmatched to any gene: 4. DNA for the CDR3: TGTGCCAGCAGCAGCAGGACTAGCGGCACAGATACGCAGTATTTT. Translating gives CASSSRTSGTDTQYF.

The chain is built from TRBV10-3 and TRBJ2-5; TRBD2 might be the D (6 bases). The CDR3 is 17 residues long. V shed 2 bases and J shed 0 bases, with 16 bases lying between them. Germline-derived CDR1 and CDR2 are ENHRY and SYGVKD. The CDR3 loop is CAISEPRLVYDQETQYF. For the CDR3, the DNA is TGTGCCATCAGTGAGCCTAGACTAGTATACGACCAAGAGACCCAGTACTTC.

The V gene is TRBV5-4, the J gene TRBJ1-2; no reliable D call. This CDR3 comprises 16 residues. The V end lost 4 bases, the J end lost 3 bases, and 19 bases lay between the germline ends. Germline CDR1 SGHNT, CDR2 YYREEE (reference sequence). The CDR3: CASSPGSRWIYYGYTF. CDR3 sequence (DNA): TGTGCCAGCAGCCCGGGGAGCAGGTGGATCTACTATGGCTACACCTTC.

As for this clone: A read error may produce the germline difference seen at one junction end. CDR3 sequence reads: CASSPTGTQYF. The CDR3 bases are TGTGCCAGCAGTCCGACAGGTACGCAGTATTTT. The chain recombines TRBV2 with TRBJ2-3; weak D call: TRBD1 (6 bases). This CDR3 is 11 amino acids long. Per the germline V gene, CDR1 is SNHLY and CDR2 is FYNNEI.

The rearrangement links TRBV7-9 to TRBJ1-2, with D perhaps TRBD1 (5 bases). Germline V gene sequence: CDR1 SEHNR, CDR2 FQNEAQ (reference sequence). The V end was cut by 0 bases, the J end by 7 bases, with 15 bases between. The CDR3 has 15 amino acids. This CDR3 reads CASSLALPEGSGYTF. In DNA form, the CDR3 reads TGTGCCAGCAGCTTAGCTCTGCCGGAGGGGTCTGGCTACACCTTC.

The V and J genes are TRBV4-2 and TRBJ2-1; 16 nucleotides align to TRBD2. CDR3 length: 20 residues. Trimming took 0 bases from V and 6 from J; bases not matched to a gene: 11. The V gene's germline CDR1 is LGHNA and CDR2 YNFKEQ. The CDR3 bases are TGTGCCAGCAGCCAAGATCCAATTGTGGGGACTAGCGGGAGGGGCAATGAGCAGTTCTTC. Its protein is CASSQDPIVGTSGRGNEQFF.

This chain links TRBV4-1 with TRBJ2-7, with D possibly TRBD2 on 5 matching bases. Trimming left V 0 bases short and J 6 bases short, with 15 bases between. The CDR3 length is 15 residues. In germline, CDR1 is MGHRA, CDR2 YSYEKL. CDR3 coding DNA: TGCGCCAGCAGCCAAGAAGACTACCCCTTAGGCGAGCAGTACTTC. It is translated as CASSQEDYPLGEQYF.

The chain employs TRBV2 and TRBJ2-2; D ambiguous. V lost 6 bases and J lost 0, with 8 bases in between. Germline V gene data show CDR1 as SNHLY and CDR2 as FYNNEI. The CDR3 sequence is 14 residues long. CDR3 coding DNA: TGTGCCAGCAGGGGCGTCTCGAACACCGGGGAGCTGTTTTTT. The encoded protein is CASRGVSNTGELFF.

This clone turned up a few times. The J gene is TRBJ1-3, the V gene TRBV18; no definite D call. Germline V gene sequence: CDR1 KGHSH, CDR2 LQKENI. This CDR3 region has 13 residues. The V end was cut by 5 bases, the J end by 4 bases, with 9 bases between. In DNA form, the CDR3 reads TGTGCCAGCTCAGCGCTCGAAGGAAACACCATATATTTT. Translated: CASSALEGNTIYF.

Written as DNA, the CDR3 is TGTGCCAGCAGAACGGGGTTTGGGTATGGCTACACCTTC. It encodes CASRTGFGYGYTF. The rearrangement joins TRBV27 to TRBJ1-2, with D hard to call. This CDR3 region has 13 residues. Per the germline V gene, CDR1 is MNHEY and CDR2 is SMNVEV (reference sequence). Trimming shortened V by 6 bases and J by 5 bases, and 13 bases separated the two germline ends.

This clone was seen only once. The chain combines TRBV4-1 with TRBJ2-1; D unresolved. Germline V gene lookup returns CDR1 MGHRA and CDR2 YSYEKL. Between the trimmed V and J ends, which lost 0 bases and 4 bases, there was a span of 7 bases. The CDR3 has 14 amino acids. The CDR3 region has the DNA TGCGCCAGCAGCCAAGAAACAGATTACAATGAGCAGTTCTTC. Its translation is CASSQETDYNEQFF.

Only a few counts were recorded for this clone. This chain links TRBV5-1 with TRBJ2-3; D unclear. V lost 4 bases to trimming and J lost 4 bases, with 10 bases between them. Germline V gene data show CDR1 as SGHRS and CDR2 as YFSETQ. The CDR3 contains 13 residues. CDR3 sequence reads: CASSQERADTQYF. The DNA for the CDR3 is TGCGCCAGCAGCCAAGAACGCGCAGATACGCAGTATTTT.